This TCR beta chain was sequenced in a study of T cells in narcolepsy. The study, taken as a whole, reports: Reportedly, autoreactive clonotypes were serially detected in patients' blood but not controls'.

A note on this clone: Its antigen is unidentified.

Profiled with immunoSEQ multiplex PCR; TCRdb holds only in-frame clones, not every one. This sample carries fewer than 40,000 clones, roughly four fifths of them seen once, and the ten largest clones take 1.3%. V lost 2 bases and J lost 4; bases outside the gene matches: 11. The CDR3 has 17 amino acids. The germline V gene has CDR1 SGHAT and CDR2 FQNNGV. V gene TRBV11-2 combines with J gene TRBJ2-1, with TRBD1 identical over 7 bases. Material for sequencing was CD45RA- memory CD4+ T cells from PBMCs. This receptor was identified in a human donor with narcolepsy. The CDR3 DNA reads TGTGCCAGCAGCTTATTAATATCGGGGACAGAGTACAATGAGCAGTTCTTC. Amino acids: CASSLLISGTEYNEQFF.